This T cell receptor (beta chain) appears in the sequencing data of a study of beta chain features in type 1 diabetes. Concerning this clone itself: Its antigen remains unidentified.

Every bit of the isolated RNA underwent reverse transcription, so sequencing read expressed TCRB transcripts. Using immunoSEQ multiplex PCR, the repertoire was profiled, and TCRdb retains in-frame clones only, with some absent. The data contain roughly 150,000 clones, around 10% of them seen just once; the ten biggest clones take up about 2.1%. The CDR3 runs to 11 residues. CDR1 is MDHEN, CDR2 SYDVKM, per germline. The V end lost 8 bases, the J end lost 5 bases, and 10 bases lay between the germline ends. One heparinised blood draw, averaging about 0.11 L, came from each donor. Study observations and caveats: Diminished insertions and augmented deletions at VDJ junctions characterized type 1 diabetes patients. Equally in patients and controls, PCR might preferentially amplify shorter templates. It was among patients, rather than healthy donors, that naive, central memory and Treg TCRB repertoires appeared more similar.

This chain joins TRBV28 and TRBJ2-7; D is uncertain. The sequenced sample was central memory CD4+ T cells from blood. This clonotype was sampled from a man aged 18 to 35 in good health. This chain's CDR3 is CASLDPNEQYF. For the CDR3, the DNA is TGTGCCAGCCTAGACCCGAACGAGCAGTACTTC.